This T cell receptor (beta chain) derives from a study of blood T cell repertoires in COVID-19. Study at large: PBMCs, B-cell-depleted T cells, or T cells provided the cDNA or gDNA that made up the material.

Profiling relied on immunoSEQ multiplex PCR, and the TCRdb table lists in-frame clones only, not all of them. This sample has some 160,000 clones, with around 83% found just once. Germline V lookup: CDR1 SGHNT, CDR2 YYREEE (reference sequence). After removal of 4 bases from V and 6 bases from J, the junction contained 12 bases not matched to a gene. This CDR3 spans 15 amino acids. The sample consisted of peripheral blood. The rearrangement links TRBV5-4 to TRBJ2-7, with 8 bases identical to TRBD2. The TCR comes from a human donor in a cohort sampled during active COVID-19. CDR3 loop: CASSPEAGGRLEQYF. The CDR3 bases are TGTGCCAGCAGCCCCGAGGCGGGAGGACGCCTCGAGCAGTACTTC.